This is a list of T cell receptor beta chains from one sample in a study of blood T cell repertoires in COVID-19. TCRdb keeps only in-frame clones here, not all; method: immunoSEQ multiplex PCR. The table has about 140,000 clones, 60% to 85% seen once. The specimen sequenced was peripheral blood. These receptors all come from an elderly woman with active or convalescent COVID-19. Each CDR3 is given with its conserved first and last residue. Each record gives: clone size, D gene, V gene, CDR3 length, J gene, CDR3 protein, CDR3 DNA. The D gene is left open where the match is weak. Clone size is shown for a subset of rows, as once, few, many or a class of expanded clone.

>NA|TRBD1|TRBV19|15|TRBJ1-5
CASSNTGGWNQPQHF
TGTGCCAGTAGTAATACAGGGGGCTGGAATCAGCCCCAGCATTTT
>NA|NA|TRBV7-2|16|TRBJ1-3
CASSSRGGTGGNTIYF
TGTGCCAGCAGCTCGCGCGGGGGAACGGGCGGAAACACCATATATTTT
>NA|TRBD2|TRBV23-1|18|TRBJ2-3
CASSQVPRGEKYTDTQYF
TGCGCCAGCAGTCAAGTCCCGCGGGGGGAAAAGTACACAGATACGCAGTATTTT
>NA|TRBD1|TRBV13|19|TRBJ1-4
CASSLDSPFSGQGKEKLFF
TGTGCCAGCAGCTTAGACTCCCCGTTTTCGGGACAGGGAAAAGAAAAACTGTTTTTT
>once|NA|TRBV9|13|TRBJ1-3
CASSAGVGNTIYF
TGTGCCAGCAGCGCCGGGGTCGGAAACACCATATATTTT
>NA|TRBD1|TRBV11-2|16|TRBJ2-7
CASSYELGQGLYEQYF
TGTGCCAGCAGCTACGAACTGGGACAGGGTTTATACGAGCAGTACTTC
>NA|NA|TRBV30|14|TRBJ1-3
CAWGTKRSGNTIYF
TGTGCCTGGGGGACAAAACGCTCTGGAAACACCATATATTTT
>NA|NA|TRBV13|14|TRBJ2-3
CASRPRVAGDTQYF
TGTGCCAGCAGGCCTCGGGTTGCGGGAGATACGCAGTATTTT
>NA|NA|TRBV12-2|14|TRBJ2-2
CASRLSRMVGELFF
TGTGCAAGTCGCTTAAGCAGGATGGTCGGGGAGCTGTTTTTT
>NA|NA|TRBV5-1|15|TRBJ2-5
CASSLTGGPQETQYF
TGCGCCAGCAGCTTGACGGGGGGCCCCCAAGAGACCCAGTACTTC
>NA|NA|TRBV2|17|TRBJ1-2
CASRAHDPGQIDYGYTF
TGTGCCAGCAGGGCTCACGATCCCGGACAGATCGACTATGGCTACACCTTC
>NA|TRBD1|TRBV2|15|TRBJ1-5
CASSEETGGNQPQHF
TGTGCCAGCAGTGAGGAGACAGGGGGAAATCAGCCCCAGCATTTT
>NA|TRBD1|TRBV29-1|14|TRBJ2-7
CSAVPGQGANEQYF
TGCAGCGCTGTCCCCGGGCAGGGGGCAAACGAGCAGTACTTC
>NA|NA|TRBV5-6|16|TRBJ1-6
CASSLLQHQGGSPLHF
TGTGCCAGCAGCTTGTTGCAACACCAGGGAGGGTCACCCCTCCACTTT
>few|TRBD1|TRBV5-1|13|TRBJ1-2
CASSITGGYGYTF
TGCGCCAGCAGCATCACAGGGGGCTATGGCTACACCTTC
>NA|NA|TRBV7-9|15|TRBJ2-5
CASSLVQGSLETQYF
TGTGCCAGCAGCTTAGTGCAGGGGAGCTTGGAGACCCAGTACTTC
>NA|NA|TRBV10-3|12|TRBJ1-1
CAISSRGIEAFF
TGTGCCATCAGTAGCAGGGGTATTGAAGCTTTCTTT
>NA|TRBD1|TRBV7-2|15|TRBJ2-1
CASSFTGQGMDEQFF
TGTGCCAGCAGCTTCACGGGACAGGGGATGGATGAGCAGTTCTTC
>NA|NA|TRBV7-8|13|TRBJ2-3
CASSRDLTDTQYF
TGTGCCAGCAGCCGGGACTTGACAGATACGCAGTATTTT
>NA|NA|TRBV7-6|14|TRBJ2-7
CASSLAEDPYEQYF
TGTGCCAGCAGCTTAGCGGAGGACCCCTACGAGCAGTACTTC
>NA|NA|TRBV12-1|15|TRBJ1-6
CASSFPGQDNSPLHF
TGTGCCAGCAGTTTCCCGGGACAGGATAATTCACCCCTCCACTTT
>NA|NA|TRBV5-1|16|TRBJ1-6
CASRRGGASENSPLHF
TGCGCCAGCAGACGCGGGGGTGCCAGCGAGAATTCACCCCTCCACTTT
>NA|NA|TRBV11-2|14|TRBJ2-7
CASSLDRVSYEQYF
TGTGCCAGCAGCTTAGACCGGGTGTCCTACGAGCAGTACTTC
>NA|NA|TRBV9|13|TRBJ1-1
CASSVVGTTEAFF
TGTGCCAGCAGCGTAGTGGGCACCACTGAAGCTTTCTTT
>NA|NA|TRBV18|15|TRBJ1-1
CASSPSQVMNTEAFF
TGTGCCAGCTCACCATCGCAGGTCATGAACACTGAAGCTTTCTTT
>once|NA|TRBV5-6|12|TRBJ1-2
CASSKDSYGYTF
TGTGCCAGCAGCAAGGACAGCTATGGCTACACCTTC
>NA|TRBD1|TRBV28|14|TRBJ2-1
CASMGTGSLNEQFF
TGTGCCAGCATGGGGACAGGGTCCCTCAATGAGCAGTTCTTC
>once|NA|TRBV27|13|TRBJ2-7
CASSPQDGYEQYF
TGTGCCAGCAGTCCACAGGACGGCTACGAGCAGTACTTC
>NA|NA|TRBV2|15|TRBJ1-5
CASRKGGAPNQPQHF
TGTGCCAGCAGGAAGGGGGGGGCCCCTAATCAGCCCCAGCATTTT
>NA|NA|TRBV7-2|15|TRBJ2-1
CASSLSRGNYNEQFF
TGTGCCAGCAGCTTATCAAGGGGCAATTACAATGAGCAGTTCTTC
>NA|NA|TRBV27|14|TRBJ1-4
CASSLYSTNEKLFF
TGTGCCAGCAGTTTATACAGCACTAATGAAAAACTGTTTTTT
>NA|NA|TRBV7-3|16|TRBJ2-1
CASSLRLGQGNDEQFF
TGTGCCAGCAGCTTAAGGCTTGGCCAGGGGAACGATGAGCAGTTCTTC
>once|TRBD1|TRBV4-2|15|TRBJ1-4
CASSQESGTVEKLFF
TGTGCCAGCAGCCAAGAGTCGGGGACAGTTGAAAAACTGTTTTTT
>NA|TRBD1|TRBV2|15|TRBJ1-5
CASRGQGLSNQPQHF
TGTGCCAGCAGGGGACAGGGGCTCAGCAATCAGCCCCAGCATTTT
>NA|NA|TRBV27|15|TRBJ2-1
CASSFLPGGYNEQFF
TGTGCCAGCAGTTTCTTACCGGGTGGGTACAATGAGCAGTTCTTC
>NA|TRBD1|TRBV11-2|14|TRBJ1-6
CASRSDRENSPLHF
TGTGCCAGCAGATCAGACAGGGAAAATTCACCCCTCCACTTT
>NA|NA|TRBV6-5|11|TRBJ1-1
CASNAGFRVFF
TGTGCCAGCAATGCGGGATTCCGGGTTTTCTTT
>NA|NA|TRBV5-6|12|TRBJ2-3
CASSLPIGTQYF
TGTGCCAGCAGCTTGCCAATCGGTACGCAGTATTTT
>NA|NA|TRBV27|15|TRBJ2-5
CASSLGLGLLETQYF
TGTGCCAGCAGTTTAGGTCTGGGGCTTTTAGAGACCCAGTACTTC
>once|TRBD1|TRBV19|15|TRBJ2-3
CASSPGQIRTDTQYF
TGTGCCAGTAGTCCGGGACAGATAAGAACAGATACGCAGTATTTT